The 32 T cell receptor beta chains given below trace back to one sample, sequenced in a study of cytomegalovirus exposure and HLA in healthy donors. Primers included in the PCR were 60 Vbeta and 13 Jbeta primers. TCRdb's table, derived via immunoSEQ multiplex PCR, lists solely in-frame clones and lacks some. The sample carries roughly 130,000 clones, 74% recorded once. The specimen was PBMCs. These receptors were taken from a middle-aged man in good health and CMV-seropositive.

The sample holds a few counts of this clone. The chain links TRBV19 to TRBJ1-1; D not resolved. The V end was cut by 8 bases, the J end by 6 bases, with 10 bases between. Germline CDR1 LNHDA, CDR2 SQIVND (reference sequence). This CDR3 has 11 amino acids. The CDR3 loop reads CASGSSAEAFF. The CDR3 DNA reads as TGTGCCAGTGGGAGCTCCGCTGAAGCTTTCTTT.

CDR3 loop: CSVPLAWGRSSYNEQFF. The CDR3 DNA follows: TGCAGCGTGCCCCTCGCGTGGGGGCGGAGCTCCTACAATGAGCAGTTCTTC. The V and J genes are TRBV29-1 and TRBJ2-1; TRBD1 is a possible D gene (6 bases). There are 17 residues in the CDR3. Trimming cost V 6 bases and J 0 bases, with 21 bases left between them. Germline V gene data show CDR1 as SQVTM and CDR2 as ANQGSEA.

This chain connects TRBV6-1 to TRBJ1-5; 8 bases are a match to TRBD1. In germline, CDR1 is MNHNS, CDR2 SASEGT. J lost 7 bases, V lost 4 bases, and 3 bases had no gene match. The CDR3 runs 13 residues. The CDR3 region is CASSGTGSQPQHF. The CDR3 DNA reads TGTGCCAGCAGTGGGACAGGGAGCCAGCCCCAGCATTTT.

The rearrangement links TRBV7-8 to TRBJ2-1; D gene ambiguous. From germline, CDR1 is SGHVS and CDR2 FQNEAQ. The V end was cut by 1 base, the J end by 7 bases, with 11 bases between. CDR3 length equals 14 residues. The CDR3 DNA is TGTGCCAGCAGCTTAGGTCATCAGAGGAATGAGCAGTTCTTC. Amino acid sequence: CASSLGHQRNEQFF.

The chain employs TRBV30 and TRBJ1-2; D possibly corresponds to TRBD1 (6 bases). The CDR3 extends over 16 amino acids. Germline lookup yields CDR1 GTSNPN and CDR2 SVGIG (reference sequence). Trimming removed 4 bases from V and 2 bases from J, with 20 bases in between. CDR3 sequence: CAWTPIGTGINYGYTF. The DNA for the CDR3 is TGTGCCTGGACCCCGATAGGAACAGGGATAAACTATGGCTACACCTTC.

Note on this clone: The same CDR3 is also encoded by other DNA sequences in this sample. The chain recombines TRBV7-9 with TRBJ1-2; D is uncertain. The CDR3 length is 13 residues. Germline V CDR1 and CDR2: SEHNR, FQNEAQ (reference sequence). V lost 0 bases, J lost 2 bases, and 4 bases lay in between. CDR3: CASSLARNYGYTF. In nucleotides, the CDR3 is TGTGCCAGCAGCTTAGCGCGGAACTATGGCTACACCTTC.

The chain couples TRBV27 to TRBJ2-7; D uncertain. V was clipped by 6 bases and J by 2 bases, with 14 bases between them. This CDR3 contains 14 residues. Germline CDR1 and CDR2: MNHEY and SMNVEV (reference sequence). CDR3: CASRAPGFTYEQYF. The CDR3 bases are TGTGCCAGCAGAGCTCCGGGTTTCACCTACGAGCAGTACTTC.

The chain uses TRBV5-4 and TRBJ1-1; D unclear. Germline V lookup: CDR1 SGHNT, CDR2 YYREEE (reference sequence). This CDR3 spans 13 amino acids. Trimming pared 0 bases from V and 3 bases from J, leaving 6 bases between. For the CDR3, the DNA is TGTGCCAGCAGCTTGGTGGGCGACACTGAAGCTTTCTTT. It codes for CASSLVGDTEAFF.

This chain connects TRBV4-1 to TRBJ2-1; possible D gene TRBD2, 6 bases. In germline, CDR1 is MGHRA, CDR2 YSYEKL. V gave up 1 base and J gave up 3 bases, with 13 bases separating them. This CDR3 contains 16 residues. DNA for the CDR3: TGCGCCAGCAGCCAAGTCCTAGCGTCGGGCTACAATGAGCAGTTCTTC. Its protein is CASSQVLASGYNEQFF.

This clone turned up a few times. This chain connects TRBV10-3 to TRBJ2-7; 9 nucleotides line up with TRBD1. In germline, CDR1 is ENHRY, CDR2 SYGVKD. V lost 10 bases, J lost 6 bases, and 13 bases stayed unmatched. This CDR3 is built from 14 residues. In nucleotides, the CDR3 is TGTGCCACAACGGGTGGGACAGGGATTCGCGAGCAGTACTTC. It specifies CATTGGTGIREQYF.

The rearrangement uses TRBV6-1 and TRBJ2-1; D is perhaps TRBD1 (6 bases). The CDR3 loop spans 15 amino acids. In germline, CDR1 is MNHNS, CDR2 SASEGT. Between the trimmed V and J ends, which lost 1 base and 4 bases, there was a span of 11 bases. The CDR3: CASSEVWDTYNEQFF. CDR3 nucleotides: TGTGCCAGCAGTGAAGTTTGGGACACTTACAATGAGCAGTTCTTC.

The rearrangement joins TRBV28 to TRBJ1-2; the D gene is possibly TRBD1 (5 bases). V lost 6 bases, J lost 6 bases, and 17 bases lay in between. This CDR3 region has 14 residues. Germline loops: CDR1 MDHEN, CDR2 SYDVKM. In nucleotides, the CDR3 is TGTGCCAGCAGCCCCGCCCCAGGGAGGAATGGCTACACCTTC. It specifies CASSPAPGRNGYTF.

Remarks on this clone: At one end, the junction sequence differs from germline, possibly due to a read error. The chain employs TRBV7-9 and TRBJ1-2; TRBD1 agrees at 9 bases. The length of the CDR3 is 16 residues. The germline V gene has CDR1 SEHNR and CDR2 FQNEAQ (reference sequence). The CDR3 nucleotides read TGTTCCAGCAGCCCTCGATATCCGGGACAGGGAGCTGGCTACACCTTC. It codes for CSSSPRYPGQGAGYTF.

This clone showed up just a few times. The chain uses TRBV5-1 and TRBJ1-5, with 7 bases that match TRBD1. V shed 4 bases, J shed 0 bases, and the junction held 4 bases outside the gene matches. From germline, CDR1 is SGHRS and CDR2 YFSETQ. The CDR3 consists of 15 residues. The CDR3 DNA is TGCGCCAGCAGCCTACAGGGGTATAGCAATCAGCCCCAGCATTTT. Residues: CASSLQGYSNQPQHF. The whole variable domain, filled in from reference TRBV5-1 and TRBJ1-5, reads KAGVTQTPRYLIKTRGQQVTLSCSPISGHRSVSWYQQTPGQGLQFLFEYFSETQRNKGNFPGRFSGRQFSNSRSEMNVSTLELGDSALYLCASSLQGYSNQPQHFGDGTRLSIL.

The chain carries TRBV28 and TRBJ2-2, with TRBD2 as a possible D gene (5 bases). The CDR3 runs 12 residues. V was trimmed by 7 bases and J by 5 bases, leaving 8 bases between them. Germline loops: CDR1 MDHEN, CDR2 SYDVKM. The CDR3 loop is CASKGGTGELFF. For the CDR3, the DNA is TGTGCCAGCAAGGGCGGGACCGGGGAGCTGTTTTTT.

The chain has TRBV6-5 and TRBJ2-7, with D possibly being TRBD2 (5 bases). The CDR3 spans 13 residues. V was cut by 5 bases and J by 4 bases, with 12 bases left in between. Per germline, CDR1 MNHEY and CDR2 SVGAGI. As DNA, the CDR3 is TGTGCCAGCAGTAAGATGGCGGGTTACGAGCAGTACTTC. Its protein is CASSKMAGYEQYF.

The rearrangement links TRBV5-1 to TRBJ1-1; TRBD1 agrees at 12 bases. Trimming took 3 bases from V and 0 from J; bases not matched to a gene: 9. The length of the CDR3 is 18 residues. Germline CDR1 is SGHRS and CDR2 is YFSETQ. The CDR3 here is CASSYWDRGRQVNTEAFF. The CDR3 bases are TGCGCCAGCAGCTACTGGGACAGGGGGCGCCAAGTGAACACTGAAGCTTTCTTT.

The chain has TRBV21-1 and TRBJ2-7; no DNA check was done on the table's D call, TRBD1. TRBV21-1 is designated a pseudogene. The CDR3 contains 14 residues. The CDR3 spells CASSKQIYPYEQYF. CDR3 nucleotide sequence: TGTGCCAGCAGCAAACAGATATACCCCTACGAGCAGTACTTC.

The chain uses TRBV10-1 and TRBJ1-1, with D possibly matching TRBD1 (5 bases). This CDR3 has 13 residues. V dropped 6 bases and J dropped 4 bases, with 12 bases sitting between them. The V gene's germline CDR1 is WNHNN and CDR2 SYGVQD (reference sequence). The CDR3 DNA reads TGCGCCAGCAGGTCTGCGGGGGGCACTGAAGCTTTCTTT. It is translated as CASRSAGGTEAFF.

This chain uses TRBV6-5 with TRBJ2-3, with D unclear. The CDR3 totals 14 residues. Germline CDR1 reads MNHEY; CDR2 reads SVGAGI. Trimming pared 4 bases from V and 7 bases from J, leaving 15 bases between. CDR3 nucleotide sequence: TGTGCCAGCAGTTCCTATACCAGAGCGAATACGCAGTATTTT. Its protein is CASSSYTRANTQYF.

V and J are TRBV7-2 and TRBJ2-2, with 7 bases aligning to TRBD1. V lost 2 bases to trimming and J lost 6 bases; unmatched junction nucleotides: 0. The CDR3 has 13 residues. Germline V gives CDR1 SGHTA, CDR2 FQGNSA. In DNA form, the CDR3 reads TGTGCCAGCAGCTTACAGGGGGCCGGGGAGCTGTTTTTT. Its translation: CASSLQGAGELFF.

The CDR3, as DNA: TGTGCCAGTAGTACCCACCGGCAGCGGAACACTGAAGCTTTCTTT. As protein: CASSTHRQRNTEAFF. V usage is TRBV19 and J usage is TRBJ1-1; unclear D gene. Looked up from germline, CDR1 is LNHDA and CDR2 is SQIVND (reference sequence). Trimming took 4 bases from V and 1 from J, leaving 13 bases between them. The CDR3 has 15 residues. Full variable domain (remainder filled in from reference TRBV19 and TRBJ1-1): DGGITQSPKYLFRKEGQNVTLSCEQNLNHDAMYWYRQDPGQGLRLIYYSQIVNDFQKGDIAEGYSVSREKKESFPLTVTSAQKNPTAFYLCASSTHRQRNTEAFFGQGTRLTVV.

The V and J genes are TRBV4-2 and TRBJ1-1, with a tentative D call TRBD1 (5 bases). Trimming pared 6 bases from V and 0 bases from J, leaving 14 bases between. The CDR3 consists of 15 residues. The germline V gene encodes CDR1 LGHNA and CDR2 YNFKEQ. CDR3 sequence reads: CASSLPGGMNTEAFF. DNA of the CDR3: TGTGCCAGCAGTCTCCCCGGGGGAATGAACACTGAAGCTTTCTTT.

The chain carries TRBV7-2 and TRBJ2-7; 11 nucleotides line up with TRBD1. Germline lookup yields CDR1 SGHTA and CDR2 FQGNSA. This CDR3 is built from 13 residues. V lost 1 base and J lost 7; bases outside the gene matches: 0. Here the CDR3 DNA reads TGTGCCAGCAGCTTAGGGGACAGGGGGGAGCAGTACTTC. Protein sequence: CASSLGDRGEQYF.

The rearrangement links TRBV5-1 to TRBJ1-1; TRBD1 might be the D (5 bases). This CDR3 comprises 15 residues. Trimming cost V 3 bases and J 6 bases, with 18 bases left between them. CDR1 is SGHRS, CDR2 YFSETQ, per germline. This chain's CDR3 is CASSYKGAPGAEAFF. Written as DNA, the CDR3 is TGCGCCAGCAGCTACAAAGGGGCCCCGGGAGCTGAAGCTTTCTTT.

In its sample, this clone was seen a few times. The chain employs TRBV5-1 and TRBJ2-3; 11 nucleotides align to TRBD1. Germline lookup yields CDR1 SGHRS and CDR2 YFSETQ. After removal of 5 bases from V and 4 bases from J, the junction contained 18 bases not matched to a gene. This CDR3 region has 19 residues. CDR3: CASRRDRGTPWGPADTQYF. DNA for the CDR3: TGCGCCAGCAGAAGGGACAGGGGGACTCCATGGGGACCAGCAGATACGCAGTATTTT. Using reference TRBV5-1 and TRBJ2-3 for the parts outside the CDR3, the full variable domain is KAGVTQTPRYLIKTRGQQVTLSCSPISGHRSVSWYQQTPGQGLQFLFEYFSETQRNKGNFPGRFSGRQFSNSRSEMNVSTLELGDSALYLCASRRDRGTPWGPADTQYFGPGTRLTVL.

The V call is TRBV2, the J call TRBJ2-1; a possible D gene is TRBD2 (6 bases). CDR1 is SNHLY and CDR2 is FYNNEI in the germline V gene. The CDR3 sequence is 16 residues long. Trimming left V 1 base short and J 10 bases short, with 20 bases between. CDR3 nucleotide sequence: TGTGCCAGCAGTGAAGGGCTGGGGGGTCCGGAGGGGGAGCAGTTCTTC. Translation gives CASSEGLGGPEGEQFF.

The chain has TRBV30 and TRBJ2-3, with TRBD1 matching 9 bases. V shed 0 bases, J shed 2 bases, and the junction held 3 bases outside the gene matches. The germline V gene has CDR1 GTSNPN and CDR2 SVGIG (reference sequence). The CDR3 spans 15 residues. The CDR3 region is CAWSVGTGPTDTQYF. CDR3 nucleotides: TGTGCCTGGAGTGTAGGGACAGGGCCCACAGATACGCAGTATTTT.

This chain connects TRBV9 to TRBJ2-7; the D gene is possibly TRBD2 (5 bases). V was cut by 0 bases and J by 2 bases, with 9 bases left in between. The CDR3 sequence is 14 residues long. Germline-derived CDR1 and CDR2 are SGDLS and YYNGEE. As DNA, the CDR3 is TGTGCCAGCAGCGTAGGAGCGGAGCCCTACGAGCAGTACTTC. As protein: CASSVGAEPYEQYF.

This clone showed up just once. The gene calls are TRBV7-9 and TRBJ2-1; 7 nucleotides agree with TRBD2. There are 14 residues in the CDR3. The ends lost 3 bases at V and 7 bases at J; junction bases unmatched: 6. In germline, CDR1 is SEHNR, CDR2 FQNEAQ (reference sequence). The CDR3 loop reads CASSLGRETNEQFF. CDR3 DNA: TGTGCCAGCAGCTTGGGGCGGGAGACGAATGAGCAGTTCTTC.

The genes are TRBV7-3 and TRBJ2-7; possibly TRBD1 for D (5 bases). Trimming left V 2 bases short and J 3 bases short, with 17 bases between. Germline V gene data show CDR1 as SGHTA and CDR2 as FQGTGA. CDR3 length: 16 amino acids. CDR3 coding DNA: TGTGCCAGCAGCTTATCACACAGGAGAACCGGCTACGAGCAGTACTTC. Its protein is CASSLSHRRTGYEQYF.

The rearrangement uses TRBV11-3 and TRBJ2-1; the match to TRBD2 covers 13 bases. The CDR3 totals 15 residues. Germline CDR1 is SGHNT and CDR2 is YENEEA. The trim removed 4 bases at V and 5 bases at J, leaving 2 bases unmatched. CDR3 loop: CASSSGLAGDNEQFF. The CDR3, as DNA: TGTGCCAGCAGCTCCGGACTAGCGGGGGACAATGAGCAGTTCTTC.